The source of this T cell receptor (beta chain) is a study of shared clonotypes between healthy human individuals. Study details: CD4 naive and memory got three plates each, CD8 naive two, CD8 memory one. Overall study results and limits: In a handful of donors, about 5% of naive CD4 clonotypes appeared in common.

Germline loops: CDR1 SQVTM, CDR2 ANQGSEA. This CDR3 is built from 13 residues. V lost 4 bases and J lost 0, with 7 bases in between. Remarks on this clone: Antigen specificity is unknown.

Several immunoSEQ plates held equal portions of the genomic DNA taken from each subset. Assay used: immunoSEQ multiplex PCR; TCRdb lists only in-frame clones, some missing. This table holds approximately 2.3 million clones, roughly 93% found once. The sequencing sample was made of naive CD4+ T cells from PBMCs. Subset specified: CD45RA+ positively selected. The chain employs TRBV29-1 and TRBJ1-5, with D uncertain. The receptor was derived from a man aged 18 to 29 in good health. Some clones in this sample may be carry-over from other donors' samples. The CDR3 here is CSVGQDSNQPQHF. The CDR3 nucleotides are TGCAGCGTTGGGCAGGATAGCAATCAGCCCCAGCATTTT.